The source of this TCR beta chain is a study of cytomegalovirus exposure and HLA in healthy donors. Overall study results and limits: Three chains linked to CMV were shown in vitro to be specific for CMV antigens.

As for this clone: Antigen unknown.

The CDR3 totals 13 residues. The ends lost 4 bases at V and 12 bases at J; junction bases unmatched: 9. Germline CDR1 and CDR2: SEHNR and FQNEAQ (reference sequence). The data were produced by immunoSEQ multiplex PCR, yet TCRdb's version contains in-frame clones alone and is incomplete. The sample has 200,000 to 300,000 clones, about 90% seen once. Among the 120 subjects of the validation cohort, separate from the approximately 670-subject first cohort, were the donors. The TCR was taken from a man in his late teens or twenties in good health and CMV-seropositive. The rearrangement links TRBV7-9 to TRBJ2-1, with TRBD1 identical over 7 bases. Source material: PBMCs. The CDR3 nucleotides read TGTGCCAGCAGCTCACTGACAGGGCGGCGGCAGTTCTTC. Translated, it gives CASSSLTGRRQFF.